These 15 T cell receptor beta chains were sequenced from one sample in a study of blood T cell repertoires in COVID-19. TCRdb's table, derived via immunoSEQ multiplex PCR, lists solely in-frame clones and lacks some. Found here are tens of thousands of clones, about nine tenths of them singletons; the top ten hold roughly 5.1%. The sequenced sample consisted of peripheral blood. These receptors originate from a man between 60 and 70 years old with COVID-19, enrolled during active disease.

The table lists this clone with a few counts. The rearrangement joins TRBV27 to TRBJ2-1; 7 positions agree with TRBD1. Germline-derived CDR1 and CDR2 are MNHEY and SMNVEV (reference sequence). Trimming took 2 bases from V and 7 from J; bases not matched to a gene: 14. This CDR3 is 17 amino acids long. CDR3 sequence reads: CASSLRLGVTGANEQFF. DNA for the CDR3: TGTGCCAGCAGTTTACGGCTCGGTGTAACAGGGGCAAATGAGCAGTTCTTC.

The chain has TRBV30 and TRBJ1-2; 8 bases fit TRBD1. Trimming at V came to 2 bases and at J to 5 bases, leaving 10 bases not matched to a gene. Germline V gives CDR1 GTSNPN, CDR2 SVGIG (reference sequence). The CDR3 spans 15 residues. CDR3 DNA sequence: TGTGCCTGGAGTCCATCCCGACAGGGGAATTATGGCTACACCTTC. Translated: CAWSPSRQGNYGYTF.

The J gene is TRBJ2-5, the V gene TRBV5-1; TRBD2 might be the D (7 bases). V dropped 0 bases and J dropped 4 bases, with 16 bases sitting between them. The CDR3 is 16 residues long. CDR1 and CDR2 (germline): SGHRS, YFSETQ. The CDR3 loop reads CASSLEGGAPPETQYF. The DNA for the CDR3 is TGCGCCAGCAGCTTGGAAGGGGGGGCCCCCCCAGAGACCCAGTACTTC.

The CDR3 DNA reads as TGTGCCAGCAAAGGCGGGACGTGGAGTGGTGAGCAGTTCTTC. Translating gives CASKGGTWSGEQFF. The chain has TRBV6-5 and TRBJ2-1, with D tentatively TRBD2 (6 bases). This CDR3 spans 14 amino acids. Germline V lookup: CDR1 MNHEY, CDR2 SVGAGI. V lost 7 bases, J lost 9 bases, and 19 bases lay in between.

V and J are TRBV3-1 (or the pseudogene TRBV3-2) and TRBJ1-1; D remains ambiguous. V shed 0 bases and J shed 1 base, with 6 bases lying between them. The CDR3 loop spans 14 amino acids. Germline CDR1 LGHDT, CDR2 YNNKEL (reference sequence). The CDR3 nucleotides read TGTGCCAGCAGCCAAGAGGCTTCGAACACTGAAGCTTTCTTT. Translating gives CASSQEASNTEAFF.

The V call is TRBV9, the J call TRBJ2-1, with D possibly TRBD2 on 5 matching bases. CDR3 length: 14 amino acids. V shed 4 bases and J shed 7 bases, with 15 bases lying between them. Germline loops: CDR1 SGDLS, CDR2 YYNGEE. CDR3 region: CASSPGLSVNEQFF. DNA of the CDR3: TGTGCCAGCAGCCCAGGACTGTCAGTGAATGAGCAGTTCTTC.

J is TRBJ1-2 and V is TRBV19, with D possibly TRBD1 on 5 matching bases. V lost 4 bases and J 4 bases, leaving 16 bases between the germline ends. This CDR3 region has 15 residues. CDR1 is LNHDA, CDR2 SQIVND, per germline (reference sequence). This chain's CDR3 is CASSRTGAPIYGYTF. Written as DNA, the CDR3 is TGTGCCAGTAGTAGAACAGGCGCTCCCATCTATGGCTACACCTTC. Supplemented by reference TRBV19 and TRBJ1-2, the full variable domain reads DGGITQSPKYLFRKEGQNVTLSCEQNLNHDAMYWYRQDPGQGLRLIYYSQIVNDFQKGDIAEGYSVSREKKESFPLTVTSAQKNPTAFYLCASSRTGAPIYGYTFGSGTRLTVV.

The rearrangement uses TRBV5-1 and TRBJ2-7; D is unresolved. The CDR3 is made up of 14 amino acids. V lost 0 bases, J lost 0 bases, and 7 bases lay in between. Looked up from germline, CDR1 is SGHRS and CDR2 is YFSETQ. The CDR3 DNA is TGCGCCAGCAGCTTGGGAGTTGTCTCCTACGAGCAGTACTTC. As protein: CASSLGVVSYEQYF.

The J gene is TRBJ2-7, the V gene TRBV19; 7 positions agree with TRBD1. CDR3 length equals 15 residues. The junction had 10 bases not matched to a gene; V was cut back by 2 bases and J by 6 bases. Germline CDR1 is LNHDA and CDR2 is SQIVND (reference sequence). Here the CDR3 reads CASSISPRTGGEQYF. CDR3 in DNA: TGTGCCAGTAGTATAAGTCCCAGGACAGGCGGCGAGCAGTACTTC.

The genes are TRBV5-1 and TRBJ2-5; D is possibly TRBD2 (5 bases). The CDR3 is 16 amino acids. The germline V gene has CDR1 SGHRS and CDR2 YFSETQ. V lost 0 bases and J lost 0, with 12 bases in between. The CDR3 sequence: CASSLAARANQETQYF. The DNA of the CDR3 is TGCGCCAGCAGCTTGGCCGCGCGGGCGAACCAAGAGACCCAGTACTTC.

The J gene is TRBJ2-7, the V gene TRBV15; 7 bases are a match to TRBD2. The V gene's germline CDR1 is LNHNV and CDR2 YYDKDF (reference sequence). CDR3 size: 15 residues. V shed 6 bases, J shed 6 bases, and the junction held 14 bases outside the gene matches. The chain's CDR3 is CATSPDPAGVLEQYF. The CDR3 DNA reads TGTGCCACCAGTCCCGACCCGGCGGGAGTCCTCGAGCAGTACTTC.

The CDR3 coding sequence is TGTGCCAGCACTCAGGACAGGGGGCGGACCTATGGCTACACCTTC. Protein product: CASTQDRGRTYGYTF. The chain carries TRBV28 and TRBJ1-2, with TRBD1 identical over 11 bases. Trimming removed 7 bases from V and 4 bases from J; junction bases left unmatched: 8. This CDR3 has 15 residues. Looked up from germline, CDR1 is MDHEN and CDR2 is SYDVKM.

This sequence joins TRBV5-6 and TRBJ1-5, with D perhaps TRBD1 (6 bases). Trimming stripped 4 bases from V and 4 bases from J, with 15 bases between. The CDR3 sequence is 15 residues long. The germline V gene has CDR1 SGHDT and CDR2 YYEEEE. Written as DNA, the CDR3 is TGTGCCAGCAGCCAACATACAGGGATGAATCAGCCCCAGCATTTT. Encoded protein: CASSQHTGMNQPQHF.

V and J are TRBV28 and TRBJ2-5, with D tentatively TRBD1 (7 bases). The CDR3 is 15 amino acids. Germline CDR1 and CDR2: MDHEN and SYDVKM. The ends were cut back, 2 bases at V and 1 base at J, with 11 bases in the middle. The CDR3 DNA is TGTGCCAGCAGTTTAGGAGGGACAGCCCAAGAGACCCAGTACTTC. This gives the protein CASSLGGTAQETQYF.

This chain connects TRBV30 to TRBJ1-4; D remains unclear. Germline CDR1 is GTSNPN and CDR2 is SVGIG (reference sequence). CDR3 length equals 14 residues. V was pared by 2 bases and J by 4 bases, with 11 bases between. CDR3 residues: CAWSNGLINEKLFF. The DNA of the CDR3 is TGTGCCTGGAGTAACGGACTAATTAATGAAAAACTGTTTTTT.